This note documents a single TCR beta chain sequence. What it binds is not known. These data belong to a study of cytomegalovirus exposure and HLA in healthy donors. Study-wide results and caveats: Immune exposure was documented only through CMV serostatus. Later analysis reportedly placed an Asian-associated ancestry cluster below the roughly 680-donor mean in N-insertions. There were a few CMV-associated chains whose specificity for CMV antigens was confirmed in vitro. The study assumed roughly uniform donor sequencing depth for presence/absence analyses.

The germline gives CDR1 LNHDA, CDR2 SQIVND (reference sequence). The CDR3 runs 13 residues. With 5 bases removed from V and 3 bases from J, the gap between germline ends came to 11 bases. PCR employed 60 Vbeta and 13 Jbeta primers. Sequencing was performed with immunoSEQ multiplex PCR; in TCRdb, only in-frame clones are kept and a portion is missing. This table has roughly 190,000 clones, about four fifths appearing once. The chain uses TRBV19 and TRBJ2-7, with D possibly TRBD1 on 6 matching bases. The material sequenced was PBMCs. This clonotype originated in a young woman in good health and CMV-seropositive. CDR3 nucleotides: TGTGCCAGTAGTGGAGAACAGGGCTACGAGCAGTACTTC. It translates to CASSGEQGYEQYF.